This T cell receptor beta chain was recorded in a study of blood T cell repertoires in COVID-19. Study overall: The United States, Italy and Spain were the sources of the acute and convalescent COVID-19 samples.

Libraries were prepared by immunoSEQ multiplex PCR; TCRdb keeps only in-frame clonotypes and omits some of them. This sample has a few hundred thousand clones; more than 70% occur once, and the top ten carry 2% to 2.5%. Note on this clone: In the same sample, other DNA sequences code for this CDR3.

The germline V and J ends were trimmed by 4 bases and 1 base, with 7 bases remaining between them. This CDR3 has 13 amino acids. Participants came from about two dozen US areas, aged roughly 18 to 95 years. Participant-given clinical history determined each cohort assignment. Material: PBMCs or T cells enriched from blood (not recorded which). The receptor comes from a woman in her thirties or forties with acute COVID-19. V gene TRBV12-3 or TRBV12-4 combines with J gene TRBJ1-1; possible D gene TRBD1, 5 bases. DNA for the CDR3: TGTGCCAGCAGTTCTCAGGGGAACACTGAAGCTTTCTTT. Protein: CASSSQGNTEAFF.